This T cell receptor (beta chain) was identified during a study of blood T cell repertoires in COVID-19. Study in general: Acute and convalescent COVID-19 samples came from the United States, Italy and Spain. PBMCs, B-cell-depleted T cells, or T cells provided the cDNA or gDNA that made up the material.

In the original processing: For nucleated cells, counts were estimated from reference gene primer amplification. Data came from immunoSEQ multiplex PCR; TCRdb stores just in-frame clones and leaves some out. The DNA gave D and trimming, while V, J and clone size come from that table. The repertoire includes about 87,000 clones, more than 70% of them detected once, and about a sixth sits in the top ten. V was clipped by 2 bases and J by 3 bases, with 14 bases between them. Germline V gives CDR1 SGHVS, CDR2 FNYEAQ. The CDR3 is made up of 16 amino acids. The chain joins TRBV7-6 to TRBJ2-1; possible D gene TRBD2, 6 bases. The clonotype comes from a woman aged 55-75 years with acute or convalescent COVID-19. The sample taken for sequencing was peripheral blood. CDR3 bases: TGTGCCAGCAGCTTAACCGGGGGTTCAAACTACAATGAGCAGTTCTTC. It encodes CASSLTGGSNYNEQFF.